A selection of T cell receptor beta chains follows, all from one sample in a study of T cell responses to AZD1222 COVID-19 vaccine. Profiling relied on immunoSEQ multiplex PCR, and the TCRdb table lists in-frame clones only, not all of them. Of about 140,000 clones listed, approximately 90% are singletons. The specimen comprised peripheral blood, sampled on day 0 of AZD1222 vaccination. Receptors were obtained from an adult in good health. The CDR3 runs from the conserved cysteine through the conserved F or W. A D gene is named only where the DNA matches it firmly. Clone size is shown for a subset of rows, as once, few, many or a class of expanded clone.

j_call | d_call | clone_size | v_call | cdr3_aa | cdr3_nt
TRBJ2-2 | - | - | TRBV30 | CAWDGIWGTGELFF | TGTGCCTGGGACGGGATCTGGGGCACCGGGGAGCTGTTTTTT
TRBJ2-3 | - | - | TRBV28 | CASSYPRDGITDTQYF | TGTGCCAGCAGCTACCCTCGGGACGGTATTACAGATACGCAGTATTTT
TRBJ1-6 | - | - | TRBV27 | CASSFMGNNSPLHF | TGTGCCAGCAGTTTTATGGGGAATAATTCACCCCTCCACTTT
TRBJ2-1 | TRBD1 | - | TRBV3-1/TRBV3-2 | CASSRTGATPEQFF | TGTGCCAGCAGCAGAACAGGGGCGACCCCAGAGCAGTTCTTC
TRBJ1-2 | - | - | TRBV29-1 | CSARLGDGYTF | TGCAGCGCCCGTTTAGGTGATGGCTACACCTTC
TRBJ1-5 | - | once | TRBV2 | CASRGEGAQPQHF | TGTGCCAGCAGGGGTGAGGGTGCTCAGCCCCAGCATTTT
TRBJ1-1 | TRBD1 | - | TRBV30 | CAWEVRDRAKSGAFF | TGTGCCTGGGAGGTCAGGGACAGGGCCAAGAGTGGAGCTTTCTTT
TRBJ1-2 | - | - | TRBV30 | CAWSTYQGQRYGYTF | TGTGCCTGGAGCACCTATCAGGGGCAACGCTATGGCTACACCTTC
TRBJ2-7 | TRBD2 | - | TRBV7-2 | CASSPDPLAGNEQYF | TGTGCCAGCAGCCCAGATCCCCTAGCGGGAAACGAGCAGTACTTC
TRBJ1-1 | - | once | TRBV3-1/TRBV3-2 | CASSQEPPTTEAFF | TGTGCCAGCAGCCAAGAGCCCCCAACCACTGAAGCTTTCTTT
TRBJ2-1 | TRBD2 | - | TRBV9 | CASSSGLAGYNEQFF | TGTGCCAGCAGCTCGGGACTAGCGGGCTACAATGAGCAGTTCTTC
TRBJ1-1 | TRBD1 | - | TRBV19 | CASSIFWTGNTEAFF | TGTGCCAGTAGTATCTTTTGGACAGGGAACACTGAAGCTTTCTTT
TRBJ1-1 | - | - | TRBV4-1 | CASSQASNGYSNTEAFF | TGCGCCAGCAGCCAGGCCTCAAACGGGTATTCGAACACTGAAGCTTTCTTT
TRBJ1-6 | TRBD1 | - | TRBV5-5 | CASSLGGTENSPLHF | TGTGCCAGCAGCTTGGGCGGGACAGAGAATTCACCCCTCCACTTT
TRBJ2-3 | - | - | TRBV7-8 | CASSSGRRPDTQYF | TGTGCCAGCAGCTCGGGCAGGCGACCAGATACGCAGTATTTT
TRBJ1-2 | - | - | TRBV5-6 | CASTLTGGGNYGYTF | TGTGCCAGCACCCTGACCGGGGGAGGAAACTATGGCTACACCTTC
TRBJ2-7 | - | - | TRBV12-3/TRBV12-4 | CASSSRQAGEQYF | TGTGCCAGCAGTTCCAGACAGGCTGGGGAGCAGTACTTC
TRBJ1-1 | - | - | TRBV27 | CASSYVRGLTEAFF | TGTGCCAGCAGCTACGTAAGGGGCTTAACTGAAGCTTTCTTT
TRBJ2-2 | - | - | TRBV9 | CASSVGSGELFF | TGTGCCAGCAGCGTAGGATCCGGGGAGCTGTTTTTT
TRBJ2-1 | - | - | TRBV21-1 | CATKGDLHNEQFF | TGTGCCACCAAGGGGGACCTACACAATGAGCAGTTCTTC
TRBJ1-1 | - | - | TRBV5-4 | CAGSDRGAANTEAFF | TGTGCCGGCTCCGACCGGGGGGCGGCGAACACTGAAGCTTTCTTT
TRBJ2-4 | TRBD2 | - | TRBV19 | CASTQGLAGVRDIIAKNIQYF | TGTGCCAGTACCCAGGGACTAGCGGGAGTTCGAGACATCATAGCCAAAAACATTCAGTACTTC